The entry that follows covers one T cell receptor (beta chain) sequence. The clone's antigen remains unknown. One base away there is no much larger clone; base qualities are not given. This specimen belongs to a study of chemoradiotherapy in HPV16-positive cancers (dated 2022 in TCRdb). Some background on the complete study: Candidate HPV-specific T-cell clones and common TCR motifs were defined by functional T-cell assays performed on cells from two HPV16-positive patients. The study set out to ask whether T-cell immunity against the HPV oncoproteins E6 and E7 changes over the course of chemoradiotherapy and whether that immunity affects survival. TCR repertoires from roughly 93 patients with HPV-related cancers were then used to track the candidate HPV-specific TCRs and motifs.

The cysteine opens and the phenylalanine closes a CDR3 of 13 amino acids. The sequence is cut down to CDR3 DNA, 39 bases in frame from base 1. In the germline V gene, CDR1 corresponds to SGHTA and CDR2 to FQGNSA. V is clipped by 5 bases and J by 0 bases, and the sequence between their germline boundaries is 8 bases long. The library was obtained by the immunoSEQ multiplex PCR assay. TCRdb limited this immuneACCESS table to in-frame rearrangements with V and J called. A share of clones is missing; checked studies link under half to unresolved V genes, and the rest is unexplained. The table for this sample lists a few thousand clones; 70% to 90% of them were counted only once. The top ten clonotypes cover about 4.5% of the sample. Findings and caveats that apply to the study as a whole: Improved recurrence-free survival in HPV16-positive patients was associated with expansion of HPV-responsive T cells during chemoradiotherapy. The survival association was reported for HPV16-positive patients, and the functional definition of HPV-specific T cells was derived from only a couple of HPV16-positive patients. Expansion of candidate HPV-specific clones and E7-related TCR motifs was observed in the tumor microenvironment during treatment, whereas no such expansion was observed for non-HPV-specific T cells.

Because repertoires were sampled repeatedly during chemoradiotherapy, clonal expansion in the tumor microenvironment could be followed. Sequencing was performed on tumor tissue, taken from a patient who underwent chemoradiotherapy. This chain is built from TRBV7-2 and TRBJ2-7, and possibly TRBD2, on 5 matching bases. The sequence was collected from a human donor with HPV-associated anogenital cancer. The CDR3 here reads CASSPGVSYEQYF. The nucleotide sequence is given as TGTGCCAGCAGCCCCGGGGTCTCCTACGAGCAGTACTTC.